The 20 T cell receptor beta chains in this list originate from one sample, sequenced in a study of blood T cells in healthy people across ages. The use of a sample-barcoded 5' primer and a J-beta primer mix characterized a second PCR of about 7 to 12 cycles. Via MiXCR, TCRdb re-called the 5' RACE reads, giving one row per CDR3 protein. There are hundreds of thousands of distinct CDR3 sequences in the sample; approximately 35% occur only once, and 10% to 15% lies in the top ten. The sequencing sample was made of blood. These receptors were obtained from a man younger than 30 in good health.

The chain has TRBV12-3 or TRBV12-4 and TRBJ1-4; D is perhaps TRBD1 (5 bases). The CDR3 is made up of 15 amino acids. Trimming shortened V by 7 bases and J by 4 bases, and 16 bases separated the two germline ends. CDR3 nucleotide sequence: TGTGCCAGCATCCTGGGGACCACAAATAATGAAAAACTGTTTTTT. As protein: CASILGTTNNEKLFF.

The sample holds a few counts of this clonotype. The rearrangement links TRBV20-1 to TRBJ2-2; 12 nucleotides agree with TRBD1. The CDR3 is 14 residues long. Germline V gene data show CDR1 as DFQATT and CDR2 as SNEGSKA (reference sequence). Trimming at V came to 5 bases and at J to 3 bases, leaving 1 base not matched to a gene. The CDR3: CSAWDRGHTGELFF. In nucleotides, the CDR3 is TGCAGTGCTTGGGACAGGGGGCACACCGGGGAGCTGTTTTTT.

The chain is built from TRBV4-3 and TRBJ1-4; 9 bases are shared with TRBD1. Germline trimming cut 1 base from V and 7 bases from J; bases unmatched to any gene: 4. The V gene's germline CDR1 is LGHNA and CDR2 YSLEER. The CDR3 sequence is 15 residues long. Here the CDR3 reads CASSQGDRDSEKLFF. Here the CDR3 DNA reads TGCGCCAGCAGCCAAGGGGACAGGGACAGTGAAAAACTGTTTTTT.

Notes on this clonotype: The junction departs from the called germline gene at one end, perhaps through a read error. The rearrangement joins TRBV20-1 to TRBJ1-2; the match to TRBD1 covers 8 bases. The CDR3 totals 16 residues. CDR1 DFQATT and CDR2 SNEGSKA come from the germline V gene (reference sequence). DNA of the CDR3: TGCAGTGCTGGAGAAGGACAGGGCCTGTCTAACTATGGCTACACCTTC. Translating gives CSAGEGQGLSNYGYTF.

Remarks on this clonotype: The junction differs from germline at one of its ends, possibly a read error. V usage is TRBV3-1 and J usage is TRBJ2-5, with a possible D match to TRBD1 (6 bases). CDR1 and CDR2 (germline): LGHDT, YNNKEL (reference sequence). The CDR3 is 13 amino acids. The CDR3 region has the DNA TGTGCCAGCAGTCAAGGACAGAACAATGAGCAGTACTTC. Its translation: CASSQGQNNEQYF.

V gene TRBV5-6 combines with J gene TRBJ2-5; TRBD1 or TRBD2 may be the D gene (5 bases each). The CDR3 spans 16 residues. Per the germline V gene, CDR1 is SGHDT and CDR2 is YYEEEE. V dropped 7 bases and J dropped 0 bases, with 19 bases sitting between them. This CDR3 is CASCSWGISYQETQYF. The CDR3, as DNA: TGTGCCAGCTGCAGTTGGGGGATATCGTACCAAGAGACCCAGTACTTC.

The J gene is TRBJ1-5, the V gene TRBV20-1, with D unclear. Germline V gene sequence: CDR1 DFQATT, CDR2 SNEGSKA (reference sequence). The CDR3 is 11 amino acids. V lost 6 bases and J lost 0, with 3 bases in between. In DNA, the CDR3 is TGCAGTGCCGGTAGCAATCAGCCCCAGCATTTT. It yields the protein CSAGSNQPQHF.

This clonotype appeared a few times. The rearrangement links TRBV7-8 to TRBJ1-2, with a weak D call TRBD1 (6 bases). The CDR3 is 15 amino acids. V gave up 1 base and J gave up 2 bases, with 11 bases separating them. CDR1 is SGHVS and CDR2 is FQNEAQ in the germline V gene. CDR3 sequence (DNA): TGTGCCAGCAGCTTAGGCAGGGGCCTAAACTATGGCTACACCTTC. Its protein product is CASSLGRGLNYGYTF.

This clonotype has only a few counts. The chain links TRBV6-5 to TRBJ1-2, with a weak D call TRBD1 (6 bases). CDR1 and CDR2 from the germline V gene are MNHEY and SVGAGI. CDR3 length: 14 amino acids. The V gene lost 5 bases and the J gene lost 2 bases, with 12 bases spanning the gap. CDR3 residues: CASSRPDSNYGYTF. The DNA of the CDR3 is TGTGCCAGCAGTCGCCCGGACAGCAACTATGGCTACACCTTC.

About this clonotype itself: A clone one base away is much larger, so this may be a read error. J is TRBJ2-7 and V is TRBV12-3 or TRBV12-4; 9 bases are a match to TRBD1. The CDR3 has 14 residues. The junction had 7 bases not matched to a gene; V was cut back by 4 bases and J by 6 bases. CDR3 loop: CASSSGTGFVEQYF. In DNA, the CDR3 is TGTGCCAGCAGTTCCGGGACAGGGTTCGTCGAGCAGTACTTC.

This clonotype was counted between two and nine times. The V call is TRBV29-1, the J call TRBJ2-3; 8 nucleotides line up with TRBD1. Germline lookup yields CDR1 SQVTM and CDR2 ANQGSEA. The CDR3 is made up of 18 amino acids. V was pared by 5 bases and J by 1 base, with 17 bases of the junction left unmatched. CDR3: CSVTATGAEIGGTDTQYF. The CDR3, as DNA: TGCAGCGTTACTGCGACAGGGGCCGAAATAGGGGGCACAGATACGCAGTATTTT.

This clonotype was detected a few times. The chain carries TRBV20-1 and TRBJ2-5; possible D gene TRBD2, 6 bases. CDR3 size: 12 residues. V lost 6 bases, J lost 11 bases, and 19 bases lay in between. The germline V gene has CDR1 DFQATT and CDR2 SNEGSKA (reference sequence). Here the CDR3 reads CSAEGRNNEQYF. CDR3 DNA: TGCAGTGCGGAGGGACGAAACAATGAGCAGTACTTC.

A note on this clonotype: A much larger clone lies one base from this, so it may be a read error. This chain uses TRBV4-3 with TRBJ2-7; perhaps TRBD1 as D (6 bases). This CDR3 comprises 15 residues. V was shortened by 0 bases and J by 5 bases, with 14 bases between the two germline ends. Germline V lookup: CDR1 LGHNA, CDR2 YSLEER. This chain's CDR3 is CASSQESGVGDEQYF. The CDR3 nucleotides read TGCGCCAGCAGCCAAGAATCAGGGGTAGGGGACGAGCAGTACTTC.

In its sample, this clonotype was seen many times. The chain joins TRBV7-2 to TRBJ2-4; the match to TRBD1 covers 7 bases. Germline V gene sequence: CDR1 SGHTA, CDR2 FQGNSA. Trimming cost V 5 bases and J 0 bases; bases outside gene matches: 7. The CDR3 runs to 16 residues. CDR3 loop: CASSRRTGLAKNIQYF. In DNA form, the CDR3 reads TGTGCCAGCAGCCGACGGACAGGATTAGCCAAAAACATTCAGTACTTC.

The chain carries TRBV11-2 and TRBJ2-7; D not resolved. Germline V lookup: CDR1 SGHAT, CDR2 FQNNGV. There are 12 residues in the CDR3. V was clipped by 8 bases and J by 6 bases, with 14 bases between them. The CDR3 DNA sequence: TGTGCCAGCGGCCGGTCTAGGGTCGAGCAGTACTTC. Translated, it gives CASGRSRVEQYF.

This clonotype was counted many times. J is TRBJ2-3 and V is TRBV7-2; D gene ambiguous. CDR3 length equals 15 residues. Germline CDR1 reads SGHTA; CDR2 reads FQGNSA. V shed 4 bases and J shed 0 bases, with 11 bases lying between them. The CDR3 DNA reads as TGTGCCAGCAGCTCGCCTAGGGCTAGCACAGATACGCAGTATTTT. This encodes CASSSPRASTDTQYF.

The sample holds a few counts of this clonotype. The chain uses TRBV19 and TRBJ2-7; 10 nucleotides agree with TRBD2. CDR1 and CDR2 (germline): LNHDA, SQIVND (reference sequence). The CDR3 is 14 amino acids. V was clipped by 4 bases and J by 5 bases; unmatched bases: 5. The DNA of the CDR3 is TGTGCCAGTAGTACTGGGACTAGCGTCGACGAGCAGTACTTC. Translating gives CASSTGTSVDEQYF.

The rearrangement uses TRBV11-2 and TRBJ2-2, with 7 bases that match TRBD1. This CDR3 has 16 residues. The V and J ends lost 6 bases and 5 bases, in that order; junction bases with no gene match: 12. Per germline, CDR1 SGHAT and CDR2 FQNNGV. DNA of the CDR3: TGTGCCAGCAGGTCCCGCCAACAGGGGAAAACCGGGGAGCTGTTTTTT. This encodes CASRSRQQGKTGELFF.

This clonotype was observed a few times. The CDR3 here is CASSYGHVALRGRNEQFF. The CDR3 nucleotides read TGTGCCAGCAGTTACGGTCACGTAGCTTTGCGGGGGCGAAATGAGCAGTTCTTC. J is TRBJ2-1 and V is TRBV6-2 or TRBV6-3; weak D call: TRBD2 (7 bases). Per germline, CDR1 MNHEY and CDR2 SVGEGT. Trimming took off 2 bases at V and 7 bases at J, with 24 bases between the two ends. This CDR3 spans 18 amino acids.

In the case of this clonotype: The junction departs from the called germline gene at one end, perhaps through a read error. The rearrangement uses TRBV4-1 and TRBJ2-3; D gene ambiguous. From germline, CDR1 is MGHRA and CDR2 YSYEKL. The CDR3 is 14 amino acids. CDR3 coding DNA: TGCGACAGCAGCCAAGATAGGTCCACAGATACGCAGTATTTT. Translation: CDSSQDRSTDTQYF.